The entry that follows covers one T cell receptor beta chain sequence. Its antigen is not known. The data derive from a study of Ad26.COV2.S vaccination and SARS-CoV-2 variants. General study results and limits: Spike-specific TCR breadth was greater in vaccine than placebo recipients. The TCR breadth and depth analyses may have produced an underestimate of total T cell responses. Placebo and vaccine recipients had non-spike TCR breadth that was similar. It was reported that spike-specific CD8+ and CD4+ T cell responses were substantially broad after vaccination.

This table comes from immunoSEQ multiplex PCR, and its TCRdb copy is limited to in-frame clones, with some not included. The sample lists around 100,000 clones, roughly 75% occurring once. The sample here was peripheral blood, taken after recovery from COVID-19. The clonotype comes from a human donor who had recovered from COVID-19.

As DNA, the CDR3 is TGTGCCAGCAGCTTAGTGCCAGGGTTCGATGAAAAACTGTTTTTT. It codes for CASSLVPGFDEKLFF. V usage is TRBV7-6 and J usage is TRBJ1-4; TRBD1 might be the D (5 bases). Germline CDR1 is SGHVS and CDR2 is FNYEAQ. The length of the CDR3 is 15 residues. V dropped 1 base and J dropped 6 bases, with 12 bases sitting between them.